This TCR beta chain emerged from a study of blood T cells in healthy people across ages. Donors ranged from about 6 to 95 years old and were healthy Caucasians in Russia. General study findings and limits: A roughly linear age-dependent decrease characterized TCR beta diversity per million T cells.

Alongside a J-beta primer mix, a sample-barcoded 5' primer served in a second PCR lasting roughly 6 to 12 cycles. Unique molecular identifiers of 12 random nucleotides labeled each cDNA. TCRdb recomputed calls from the 5' RACE reads with MiXCR, one row per CDR3 protein. The data show 1.5 million to 2 million distinct CDR3 sequences, about 39% seen once. This clonotype was seen more than once but under ten times. The antigen is undetermined. This CDR3 has 13 residues. Trimming cost V 3 bases and J 5 bases, with 9 bases left between them. Germline V CDR1 and CDR2: SGHTA, FQGNSA. The receptor was isolated from a human donor in good health. This chain links TRBV7-2 with TRBJ2-3; possible D gene TRBD2, 5 bases. Material: blood. The CDR3 bases are TGTGCCAGCAGCTTCCACGGGGAAGATACGCAGTATTTT. The encoded protein is CASSFHGEDTQYF.